The 6 T cell receptor beta chains presented below share a single source sample, sequenced in a study of T-cell reconstitution after alpha-beta-depleted transplantation in children. Library preparation (for TCRbeta) was performed with unique molecular identifiers. MiXCR was run by TCRdb on the PCR reads, yielding one entry per CDR3 protein. The data show approximately 220,000 distinct CDR3 sequences, under 20% seen once. Sequencing used PBMCs, mostly from graft donor cells, obtained 360 days after TCRalphabeta/CD19-depleted stem cell transplant. These receptors all stem from a male patient aged 2-15 years who had a stem cell transplant for acute lymphoblastic leukemia, so the T cells may come from the graft donor.

This clonotype was recorded at least ten times. The rearrangement joins TRBV5-1 to TRBJ1-1; 8 bases are shared with TRBD1. Per the germline V gene, CDR1 is SGHRS and CDR2 is YFSETQ. The CDR3 has 11 residues. V lost 4 bases, J lost 11 bases, and 4 bases stayed unmatched. The CDR3 region is CASSGTGGAFF. The CDR3, as DNA: TGCGCCAGCAGCGGGACAGGCGGGGCTTTCTTT.

The sample holds a few counts of this clonotype. The V call is TRBV2, the J call TRBJ2-1; 7 bases align to TRBD1. Germline CDR1 is SNHLY and CDR2 is FYNNEI. CDR3 length: 13 amino acids. After removal of 3 bases from V and 4 bases from J, the junction contained 0 bases not matched to a gene. CDR3 coding DNA: TGTGCCAGCAGTGAGGGACAGTACAATGAGCAGTTCTTC. Translation gives CASSEGQYNEQFF. The variable domain in full, with the rest retrieved from reference TRBV2 and TRBJ2-1, is EPEVTQTPSHQVTQMGQEVILRCVPISNHLYFYWYRQILGQKVEFLVSFYNNEISEKSEIFDDQFSVERPDGSNFTLKIRSTKLEDSAMYFCASSEGQYNEQFFGPGTRLTVL.

The V call is TRBV2, the J call TRBJ2-1, with D tentatively TRBD1 or TRBD2 (6 bases each). This CDR3 comprises 16 residues. V was shortened by 2 bases and J by 10 bases, with 21 bases between the two germline ends. CDR1 is SNHLY, CDR2 FYNNEI, per germline. The CDR3 reads CASSEPGRNDRREQFF. As DNA, the CDR3 is TGTGCCAGCAGTGAACCTGGGAGGAATGACAGGAGGGAGCAGTTCTTC.

This clonotype was counted between two and nine times. This chain joins TRBV7-2 and TRBJ1-1; no reliable D call. The CDR3 sequence is 15 residues long. CDR1 is SGHTA and CDR2 is FQGNSA in the germline V gene. The V and J ends lost 7 bases and 1 base respectively, with 16 bases between them. CDR3 nucleotides: TGTGCCAGCATCCCCGGGCCACTCCAGAACACTGAAGCTTTCTTT. This translates into CASIPGPLQNTEAFF.

This clonotype was recorded a few times. CDR3 loop: CASSVAGWGDRSYNEQFF. In DNA, the CDR3 is TGTGCCAGCAGCGTAGCTGGTTGGGGGGATAGATCCTACAATGAGCAGTTCTTC. The chain couples TRBV9 to TRBJ2-1; a possible D gene is TRBD2 (6 bases). Germline V CDR1 and CDR2: SGDLS, YYNGEE. The CDR3 extends over 18 amino acids. V was pared by 0 bases and J by 1 base, with 17 bases between.

This clonotype showed up just a few times. This chain connects TRBV12-3 or TRBV12-4 to TRBJ2-5; TRBD2 is a possible D gene (5 bases). Trimming pared 0 bases from V and 2 bases from J, leaving 10 bases between. The CDR3 sequence is 15 residues long. The CDR3 loop reads CASSLAEGGQETQYF. DNA of the CDR3: TGTGCCAGCAGTTTAGCTGAGGGCGGGCAAGAGACCCAGTACTTC.